A single sample is the source of the 15 T cell receptor beta chains below, sequenced in a study of OX40 agonist ivuxolimab in advanced cancers. Repertoires were generated with immunoSEQ multiplex PCR, while TCRdb's copy carries only in-frame clones and drops some. The data show tens of thousands of clones, about four fifths seen once. The input for sequencing was CD4+ or CD8+ T cells sorted from blood, taken in a trial of the OX40 agonist ivuxolimab. The receptors were gathered from an adult with an advanced solid tumor such as melanoma, head and neck, liver or kidney cancer.

To note about this clone: The junction and the germline gene differ at one end; a read error may be behind it. Other DNA sequences of this sample code for an identical CDR3. The CDR3 spells CASSTPTGTQGGYTF. As DNA, the CDR3 is TGCGCCAGCAGTACACCCACCGGGACTCAAGGCGGCTACACCTTC. This chain connects TRBV28 to TRBJ1-2; the D gene is possibly TRBD1 (5 bases). Looked up from germline, CDR1 is MDHEN and CDR2 is SYDVKM. This CDR3 is 15 amino acids long.

This sequence joins TRBV5-4 and TRBJ1-2, with a possible D match to TRBD1 (5 bases). Germline values: CDR1 SGHNT, CDR2 YYREEE (reference sequence). This CDR3 is built from 15 residues. V was trimmed by 4 bases and J by 6 bases, leaving 19 bases between them. CDR3 loop: CASSTVGGRLNGYTF. CDR3 DNA sequence: TGTGCCAGCAGCACCGTGGGGGGACGCCTCAATGGCTACACCTTC.

The rearrangement links TRBV5-1 to TRBJ2-7; the match to TRBD2 covers 11 bases. The germline V gene has CDR1 SGHRS and CDR2 YFSETQ. The J segment lost 5 bases and the V segment lost 0 bases, leaving 10 bases of the junction unmatched. The CDR3 is 17 residues long. CDR3 sequence: CASSLGSLAGGLNEQYF. CDR3 bases: TGCGCCAGCAGCTTGGGTTCTTTAGCGGGAGGGCTCAACGAGCAGTACTTC.

This clone was picked up one time. This rearrangement joins TRBV10-3 to TRBJ1-1; tentatively, D is TRBD1 (5 bases). Germline CDR1 is ENHRY and CDR2 is SYGVKD. Between the trimmed V and J ends, which lost 5 bases and 0 bases, there was a span of 16 bases. This CDR3 region has 16 residues. CDR3 DNA: TGTGCCATCAGTCCAGGGTCCACCCCCGTGAACACTGAAGCTTTCTTT. It encodes CAISPGSTPVNTEAFF.

The chain employs TRBV5-3 and TRBJ2-7; 9 nucleotides align to TRBD2. TRBV5-3 is recorded as an ORF, its role being uncertain. This CDR3 has 17 amino acids. V trimming: 0 bases; J trimming: 4 bases; junction bases outside the gene matches: 11. The CDR3 DNA reads TGTGCCAGAAGCTTGGGGAGGAGCGGGAGGCCTGTTTACGAGCAGTACTTC. Translated, it gives CARSLGRSGRPVYEQYF.

The chain has TRBV5-6 and TRBJ2-5, with 7 nucleotides matching TRBD1. Germline lookup yields CDR1 SGHDT and CDR2 YYEEEE. V gave up 2 bases and J gave up 2 bases; unmatched junction bases: 3. This CDR3 is 14 amino acids long. CDR3: CASSFRTGQETQYF. The CDR3 nucleotides are TGTGCCAGCAGCTTCAGGACAGGACAAGAGACCCAGTACTTC. Complete variable domain (other parts from reference TRBV5-6 and TRBJ2-5): DAGVTQSPTHLIKTRGQQVTLRCSPKSGHDTVSWYQQALGQGPQFIFQYYEEEERQRGNFPDRFSGHQFPNYSSELNVNALLLGDSALYLCASSFRTGQETQYFGPGTRLLVL.

The chain uses TRBV5-1 and TRBJ2-7; TRBD2 is a possible D gene (5 bases). CDR1 is SGHRS, CDR2 YFSETQ, per germline. CDR3 length: 14 residues. The germline V and J ends were trimmed by 4 bases and 7 bases, with 18 bases remaining between them. The CDR3 nucleotides read TGCGCCAGCAGCCGCGGGCAGGACCGGGGTGAGCAGTACTTC. Protein product: CASSRGQDRGEQYF.

V gene TRBV5-1 combines with J gene TRBJ2-7; maybe TRBD1 (6 bases). CDR3 length: 14 residues. Germline CDR1 SGHRS, CDR2 YFSETQ. Trimming left V 4 bases short and J 3 bases short, with 14 bases between. CDR3 sequence: CASSPNGQYYEQYF. The CDR3 DNA reads TGCGCCAGCAGCCCCAATGGACAGTACTACGAGCAGTACTTC.

V gene TRBV29-1 combines with J gene TRBJ2-1; TRBD1 is a possible D gene (7 bases). CDR3 length equals 13 residues. The V and J ends lost 5 bases and 3 bases respectively, with 11 bases between them. CDR1 is SQVTM and CDR2 is ANQGSEA in the germline V gene. The CDR3 DNA sequence: TGCAGCGTTCATCAGGGGGGCTACAATGAGCAGTTCTTC. This encodes CSVHQGGYNEQFF.

V is TRBV7-2 and J is TRBJ2-7, with 7 positions matching TRBD1. V shed 2 bases and J 3 bases; nucleotides not matched to a gene: 10. CDR1 and CDR2 from the germline V gene are SGHTA and FQGNSA. This CDR3 region has 16 residues. CDR3 sequence reads: CASSLTEQGSYYEQYF. DNA of the CDR3: TGTGCCAGCAGCTTAACGGAACAGGGGAGTTACTACGAGCAGTACTTC.

The table lists this clone with a count of one. V is TRBV14 and J is TRBJ1-2; TRBD1 agrees at 7 bases. Per germline, CDR1 SGHDN and CDR2 FVKESK. This CDR3 spans 15 amino acids. V was clipped by 0 bases and J by 6 bases; unmatched bases: 7. DNA of the CDR3: TGTGCCAGCAGCCAAGATCGGCAGGGGGTACATGGCTACACCTTC. This encodes CASSQDRQGVHGYTF.

V is TRBV19 and J is TRBJ1-1, with D possibly being TRBD1 (6 bases). The CDR3 is 16 amino acids. V lost 1 base and J lost 0, with 12 bases in between. Germline CDR1 is LNHDA and CDR2 is SQIVND (reference sequence). The CDR3 coding sequence is TGTGCCAGTAGTATAGGTACAGGACAGATGAACACTGAAGCTTTCTTT. Translation gives CASSIGTGQMNTEAFF.

This clone has just one count. The chain links TRBV7-3 to TRBJ2-3; 8 bases line up with TRBD2. The CDR3 covers 15 residues. The V gene's germline CDR1 is SGHTA and CDR2 FQGTGA. The junction had 1 base not matched to a gene; V was cut back by 2 bases and J by 0 bases. Here the CDR3 reads CASSLSGGSTDTQYF. Here the CDR3 DNA reads TGTGCCAGCAGCTTATCGGGAGGGAGCACAGATACGCAGTATTTT.

The rearrangement joins TRBV11-3 to TRBJ2-5; D call uncertain. The CDR3 runs to 16 residues. The V gene lost 1 base and the J gene lost 5 bases, with 17 bases spanning the gap. CDR1 is SGHNT and CDR2 is YENEEA in the germline V gene. The CDR3 sequence is CASSLGLMVGSETQYF. For the CDR3, the DNA is TGTGCCAGCAGCTTAGGACTCATGGTGGGGTCGGAGACCCAGTACTTC.

The genes are TRBV7-8 and TRBJ2-3; TRBD1 is a possible D gene (6 bases). The CDR3 is made up of 16 amino acids. CDR1 is SGHVS and CDR2 is FQNEAQ in the germline V gene. V lost 2 bases and J lost 3, with 15 bases in between. The CDR3 region has the DNA TGTGCCAGCAGCTTACGTCAGGGGCCTGGAACAGATACGCAGTATTTT. Its protein is CASSLRQGPGTDTQYF.